This TCR beta chain derives from a study of blood T cells in healthy people across ages. On this clonotype itself: No antigen is known for it.

Regarding the study as a whole: Possibly confounding the expanded clonotype changes was the fact that donor CMV status was unknown. Observed TCR beta diversity per million T cells went down as age went up. This fall followed a roughly linear course with age.

The total RNA that was extracted per sample amounted to at least 5 micrograms. For the second PCR, which ran for roughly 6 to 12 cycles, a sample-barcoded 5' primer and a J-beta primer mix were used. Each cDNA molecule received a tag from a template-switch adaptor that had 12 random nucleotides. TCRdb independently ran MiXCR on the 5' RACE reads; one entry per CDR3 protein. Among about 1.4 million distinct CDR3 sequences, approximately 59% were seen once, and the ten largest hold approximately 7%. This CDR3 contains 17 residues. The germline V and J ends were trimmed by 6 bases and 2 bases, with 21 bases remaining between them.

The rearrangement joins TRBV12-3 or TRBV12-4 to TRBJ2-3, with a possible D match to TRBD2 (6 bases). The sample was blood. This TCR was sampled from a man aged 18 to 35 in good health. For the CDR3, the DNA is TGTGCCAGCAGCGACCTTGATACAGCGGGCCCCACAGATACGCAGTATTTT. This gives the protein CASSDLDTAGPTDTQYF.